This T cell receptor beta chain was found in a study of blood T cell repertoires in COVID-19. As for the study in general: Samples of COVID-19 (acute and convalescent) were obtained from the United States, Italy and Spain. PBMCs, B-cell-depleted T cells, or T cells provided the cDNA or gDNA that made up the material.

This CDR3 contains 14 residues. Germline V gene data show CDR1 as SGHDT and CDR2 as YYEEEE. With 4 bases clipped from V and 5 bases from J, the junction kept 8 bases outside the gene matches. Which cohort a participant joined came from the clinical history participants gave. In the authors' methods: Scientists estimated how many nucleated cells there were by amplifying reference gene primers. TCRdb's table, derived via immunoSEQ multiplex PCR, lists solely in-frame clones and lacks some. The V and J calls and clone size come from that table; D and trimming were worked out from the DNA. Among some 510,000 clones listed, 88% were seen once.

The sequencing input was PBMCs or T cells enriched from blood (not recorded which). The chain combines TRBV5-6 with TRBJ1-2; 7 bases match TRBD1. This receptor was identified in a woman aged 40 to 49 who had recovered from COVID-19. This chain's CDR3 is CASSLVGTAYGYTF. The CDR3 region has the DNA TGTGCCAGCAGCCTGGTGGGGACAGCATATGGCTACACCTTC.